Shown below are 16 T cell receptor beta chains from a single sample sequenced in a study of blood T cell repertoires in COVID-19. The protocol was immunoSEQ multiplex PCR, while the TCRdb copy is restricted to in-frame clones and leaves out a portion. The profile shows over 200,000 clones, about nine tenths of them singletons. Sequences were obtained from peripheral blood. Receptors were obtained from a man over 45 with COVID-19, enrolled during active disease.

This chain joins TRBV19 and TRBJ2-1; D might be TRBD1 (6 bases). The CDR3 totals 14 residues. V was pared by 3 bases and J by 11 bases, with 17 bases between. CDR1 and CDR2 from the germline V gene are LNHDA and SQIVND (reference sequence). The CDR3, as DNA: TGTGCCAGTAGTATGGTGCCAGAAGGGGGTAAGCAGTTCTTC. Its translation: CASSMVPEGGKQFF.

The chain's CDR3 is CASSPSWASGRTDTQYF. DNA of the CDR3: TGTGCCAGTAGCCCAAGTTGGGCTAGCGGGCGCACAGATACGCAGTATTTT. This chain connects TRBV19 to TRBJ2-3; TRBD2 agrees at 8 bases. Per the germline V gene, CDR1 is LNHDA and CDR2 is SQIVND (reference sequence). The CDR3 sequence is 17 residues long. The V gene end was trimmed by 6 bases and the J gene end by 1 base; junction bases not matched to a gene: 12.

This CDR3 reads CASSLFGGEVDGYTF. The CDR3 nucleotides read TGTGCCAGCAGTTTATTTGGAGGGGAAGTAGATGGCTACACCTTC. V is TRBV28 and J is TRBJ1-2, with D possibly TRBD1 on 5 matching bases. CDR1 and CDR2 from the germline V gene are MDHEN and SYDVKM. The CDR3 sequence is 15 residues long. V was pared by 1 base and J by 6 bases, with 15 bases between.

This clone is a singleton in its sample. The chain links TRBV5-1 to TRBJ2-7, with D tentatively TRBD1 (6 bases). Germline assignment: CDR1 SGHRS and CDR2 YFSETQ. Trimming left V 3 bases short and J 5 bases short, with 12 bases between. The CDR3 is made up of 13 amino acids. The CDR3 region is CASSSTGSNEQYF. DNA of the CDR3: TGCGCCAGCAGCTCGACAGGTTCCAACGAGCAGTACTTC.

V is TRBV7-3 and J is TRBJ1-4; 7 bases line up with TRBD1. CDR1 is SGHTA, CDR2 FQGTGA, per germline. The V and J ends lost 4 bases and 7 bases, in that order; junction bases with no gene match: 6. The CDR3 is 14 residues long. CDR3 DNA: TGTGCCAGCAGCTCAGGGGGACGGTTTGAAAAACTGTTTTTT. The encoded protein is CASSSGGRFEKLFF.

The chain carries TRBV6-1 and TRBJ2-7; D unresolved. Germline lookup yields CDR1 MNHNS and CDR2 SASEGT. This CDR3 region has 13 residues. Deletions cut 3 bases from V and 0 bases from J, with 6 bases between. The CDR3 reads CASSESFSYEQYF. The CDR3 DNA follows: TGTGCCAGCAGTGAGTCTTTCTCCTACGAGCAGTACTTC.

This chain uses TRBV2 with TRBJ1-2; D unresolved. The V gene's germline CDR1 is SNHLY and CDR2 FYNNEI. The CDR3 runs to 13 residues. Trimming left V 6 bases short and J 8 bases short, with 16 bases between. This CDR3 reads CASRRALGEGYTF. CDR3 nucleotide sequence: TGTGCCAGCAGAAGGGCCCTCGGGGAAGGCTACACCTTC. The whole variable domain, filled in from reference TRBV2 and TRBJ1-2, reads EPEVTQTPSHQVTQMGQEVILRCVPISNHLYFYWYRQILGQKVEFLVSFYNNEISEKSEIFDDQFSVERPDGSNFTLKIRSTKLEDSAMYFCASRRALGEGYTFGSGTRLTVV.

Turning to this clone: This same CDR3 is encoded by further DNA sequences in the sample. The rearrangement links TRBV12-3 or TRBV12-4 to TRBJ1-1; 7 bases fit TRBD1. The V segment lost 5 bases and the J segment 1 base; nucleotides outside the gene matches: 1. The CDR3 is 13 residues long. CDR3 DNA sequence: TGTGCCAGCAGTCGACAGGGGAACACTGAAGCTTTCTTT. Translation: CASSRQGNTEAFF.

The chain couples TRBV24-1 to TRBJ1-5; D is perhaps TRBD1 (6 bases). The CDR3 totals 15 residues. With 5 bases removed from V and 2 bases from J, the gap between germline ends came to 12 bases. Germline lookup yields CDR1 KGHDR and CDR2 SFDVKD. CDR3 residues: CATSGPGQGNQPQHF. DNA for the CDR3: TGTGCCACCAGTGGACCGGGACAAGGCAATCAGCCCCAGCATTTT.

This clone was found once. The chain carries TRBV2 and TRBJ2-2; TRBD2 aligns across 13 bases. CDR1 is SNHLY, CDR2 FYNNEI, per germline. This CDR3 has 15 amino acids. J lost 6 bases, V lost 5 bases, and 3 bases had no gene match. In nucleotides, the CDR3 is TGTGCCAGCAGTAGGACTAGCGGGGGCGCCGGGGAGCTGTTTTTT. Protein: CASSRTSGGAGELFF.

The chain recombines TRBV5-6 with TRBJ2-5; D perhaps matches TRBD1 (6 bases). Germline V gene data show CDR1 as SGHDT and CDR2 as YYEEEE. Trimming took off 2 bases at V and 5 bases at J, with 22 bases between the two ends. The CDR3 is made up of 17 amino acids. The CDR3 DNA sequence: TGTGCCAGCAGCTTTTCGACCCGGGACACGGTGGGGGAGACCCAGTACTTC. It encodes CASSFSTRDTVGETQYF.

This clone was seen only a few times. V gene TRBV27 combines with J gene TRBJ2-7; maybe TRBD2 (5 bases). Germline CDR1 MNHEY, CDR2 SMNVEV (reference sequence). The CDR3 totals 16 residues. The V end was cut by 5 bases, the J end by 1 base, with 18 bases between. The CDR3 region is CASSPGSGLRSYEQYF. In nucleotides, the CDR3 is TGTGCCAGCAGTCCCGGGTCGGGGTTGCGGTCCTACGAGCAGTACTTC.

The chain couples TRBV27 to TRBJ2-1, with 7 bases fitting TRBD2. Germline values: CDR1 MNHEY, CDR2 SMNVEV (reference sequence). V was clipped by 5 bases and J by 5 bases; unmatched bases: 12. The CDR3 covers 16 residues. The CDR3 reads CASSPWRAGKNNEQFF. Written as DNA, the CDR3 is TGTGCCAGCAGTCCCTGGAGAGCGGGAAAAAACAATGAGCAGTTCTTC.

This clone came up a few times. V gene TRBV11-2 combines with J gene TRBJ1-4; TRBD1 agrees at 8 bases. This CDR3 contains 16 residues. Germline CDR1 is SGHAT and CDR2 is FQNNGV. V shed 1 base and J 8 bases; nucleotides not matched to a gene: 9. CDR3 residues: CASSLGDRSLGEKLFF. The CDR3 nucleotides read TGTGCCAGCAGCTTAGGGGACAGGAGTTTGGGAGAAAAACTGTTTTTT.

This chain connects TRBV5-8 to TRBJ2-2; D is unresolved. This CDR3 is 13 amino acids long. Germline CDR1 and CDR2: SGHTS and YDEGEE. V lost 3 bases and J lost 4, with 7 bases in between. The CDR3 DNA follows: TGTGCCAGCAGCTACGCGGTCACCGGGGAGCTGTTTTTT. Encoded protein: CASSYAVTGELFF.

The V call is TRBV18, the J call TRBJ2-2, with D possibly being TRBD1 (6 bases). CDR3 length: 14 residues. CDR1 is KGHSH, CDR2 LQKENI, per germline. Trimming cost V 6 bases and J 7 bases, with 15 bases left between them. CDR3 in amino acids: CASSFTGFFGELFF. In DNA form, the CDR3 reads TGTGCCAGCTCGTTCACAGGGTTTTTCGGGGAGCTGTTTTTT.